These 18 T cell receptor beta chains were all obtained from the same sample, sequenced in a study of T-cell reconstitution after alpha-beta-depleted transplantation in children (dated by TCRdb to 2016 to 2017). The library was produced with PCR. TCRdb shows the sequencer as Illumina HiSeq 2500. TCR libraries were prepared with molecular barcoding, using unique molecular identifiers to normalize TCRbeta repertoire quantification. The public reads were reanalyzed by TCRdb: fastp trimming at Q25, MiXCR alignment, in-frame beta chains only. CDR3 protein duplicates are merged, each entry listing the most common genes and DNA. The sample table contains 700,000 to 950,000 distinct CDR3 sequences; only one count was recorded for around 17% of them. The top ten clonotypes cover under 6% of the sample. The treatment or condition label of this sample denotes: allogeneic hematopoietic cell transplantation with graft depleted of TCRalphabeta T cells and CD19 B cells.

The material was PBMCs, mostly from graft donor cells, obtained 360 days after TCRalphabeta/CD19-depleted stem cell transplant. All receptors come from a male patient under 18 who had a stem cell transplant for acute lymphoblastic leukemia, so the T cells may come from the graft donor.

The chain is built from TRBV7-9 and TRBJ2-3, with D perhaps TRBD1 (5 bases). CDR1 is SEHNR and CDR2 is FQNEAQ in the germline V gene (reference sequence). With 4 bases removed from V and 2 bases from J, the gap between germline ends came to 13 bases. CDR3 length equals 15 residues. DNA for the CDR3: TGTGCCAGCAGCTACCAGACCAGGGTCACAGATACGCAGTATTTT. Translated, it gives CASSYQTRVTDTQYF.

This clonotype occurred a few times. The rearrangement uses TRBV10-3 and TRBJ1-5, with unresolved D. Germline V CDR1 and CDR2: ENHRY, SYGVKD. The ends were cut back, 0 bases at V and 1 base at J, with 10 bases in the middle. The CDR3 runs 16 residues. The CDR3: CAISESGWPSNQPQHF. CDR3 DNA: TGTGCCATCAGTGAGTCCGGGTGGCCCAGCAATCAGCCCCAGCATTTT.

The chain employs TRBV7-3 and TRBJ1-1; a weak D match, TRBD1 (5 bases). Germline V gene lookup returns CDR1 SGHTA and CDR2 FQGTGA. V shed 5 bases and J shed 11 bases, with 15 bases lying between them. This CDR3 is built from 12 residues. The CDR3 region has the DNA TGTGCCAGCAGCCCAGGAGGACAAAGGGCTTTCTTT. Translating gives CASSPGGQRAFF.

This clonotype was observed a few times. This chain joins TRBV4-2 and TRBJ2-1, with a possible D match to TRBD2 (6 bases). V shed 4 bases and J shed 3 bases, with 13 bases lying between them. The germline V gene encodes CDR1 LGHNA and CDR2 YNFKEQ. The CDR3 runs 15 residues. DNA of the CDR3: TGTGCCAGCAGCCGATCCGGGACTCGCTACAATGAGCAGTTCTTC. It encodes CASSRSGTRYNEQFF.

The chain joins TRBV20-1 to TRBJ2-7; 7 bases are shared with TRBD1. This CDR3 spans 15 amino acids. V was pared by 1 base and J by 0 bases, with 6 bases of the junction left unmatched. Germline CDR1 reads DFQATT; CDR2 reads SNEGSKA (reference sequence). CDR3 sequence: CSARGDNRGSYEQYF. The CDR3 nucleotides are TGCAGTGCTAGAGGGGACAACAGGGGCTCCTACGAGCAGTACTTC.

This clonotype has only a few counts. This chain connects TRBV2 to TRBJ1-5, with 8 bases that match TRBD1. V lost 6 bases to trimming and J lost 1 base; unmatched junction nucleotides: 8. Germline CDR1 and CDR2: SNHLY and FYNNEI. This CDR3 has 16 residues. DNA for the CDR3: TGTGCCAGCAGGTCCGGGACAGGTGGGAGCAATCAGCCCCAGCATTTT. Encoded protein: CASRSGTGGSNQPQHF.

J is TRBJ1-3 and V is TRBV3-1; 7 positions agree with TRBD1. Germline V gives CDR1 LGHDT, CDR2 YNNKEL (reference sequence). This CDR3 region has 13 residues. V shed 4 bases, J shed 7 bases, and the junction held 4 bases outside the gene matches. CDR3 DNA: TGTGCCAGCAGCCGACAGGGTGGCAACACCATATATTTT. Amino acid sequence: CASSRQGGNTIYF.

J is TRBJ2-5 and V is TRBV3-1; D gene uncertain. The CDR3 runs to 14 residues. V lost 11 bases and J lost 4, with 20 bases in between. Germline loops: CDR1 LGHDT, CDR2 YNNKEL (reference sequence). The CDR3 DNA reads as TGTGCCGCCCAATTGTGGGCAGACGCAGAGACCCAGTACTTC. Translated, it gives CAAQLWADAETQYF.

The CDR3 reads CSASAPSYEQYF. The CDR3 nucleotides read TGCAGTGCTAGTGCGCCCTCCTACGAGCAGTACTTC. This chain connects TRBV20-1 to TRBJ2-7; D is unresolved. Per the germline V gene, CDR1 is DFQATT and CDR2 is SNEGSKA (reference sequence). The V end lost 3 bases, the J end lost 0 bases, and 6 bases lay between the germline ends. The CDR3 is made up of 12 amino acids.

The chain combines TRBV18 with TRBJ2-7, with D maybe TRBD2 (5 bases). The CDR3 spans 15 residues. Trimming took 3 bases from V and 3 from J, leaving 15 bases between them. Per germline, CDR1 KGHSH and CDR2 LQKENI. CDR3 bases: TGTGCCAGCTCACCGAGGGTTGCCATACGCTACGAGCAGTACTTC. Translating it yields CASSPRVAIRYEQYF. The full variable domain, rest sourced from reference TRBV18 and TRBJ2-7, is NAGVMQNPRHLVRRRGQEARLRCSPMKGHSHVYWYRQLPEEGLKFMVYLQKENIIDESGMPKERFSAEFPKEGPSILRIQQVVRGDSAAYFCASSPRVAIRYEQYFGPGTRLTVT.

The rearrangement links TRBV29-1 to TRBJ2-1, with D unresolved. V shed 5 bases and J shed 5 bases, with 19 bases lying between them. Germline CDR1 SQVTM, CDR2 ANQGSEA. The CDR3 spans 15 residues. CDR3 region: CSVPPVVVRDNEQFF. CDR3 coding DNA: TGCAGCGTTCCCCCTGTAGTTGTTCGGGACAATGAGCAGTTCTTC.

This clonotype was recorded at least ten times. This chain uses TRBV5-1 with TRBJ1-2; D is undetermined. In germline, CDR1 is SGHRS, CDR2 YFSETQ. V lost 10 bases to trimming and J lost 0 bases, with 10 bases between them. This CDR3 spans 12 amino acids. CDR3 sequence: CARLSSNYGYTF. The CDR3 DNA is TGCGCCCGGTTAAGCTCTAACTATGGCTACACCTTC.

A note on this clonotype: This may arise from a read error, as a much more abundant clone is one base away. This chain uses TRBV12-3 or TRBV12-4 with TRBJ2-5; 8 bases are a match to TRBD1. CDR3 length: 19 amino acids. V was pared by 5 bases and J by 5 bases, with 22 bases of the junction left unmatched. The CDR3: CASSGEPGQVFIFWETQYF. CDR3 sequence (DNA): TGTGCCAGCAGTGGAGAACCGGGACAGGTCTTCATCTTTTGGGAGACCCAGTACTTC.

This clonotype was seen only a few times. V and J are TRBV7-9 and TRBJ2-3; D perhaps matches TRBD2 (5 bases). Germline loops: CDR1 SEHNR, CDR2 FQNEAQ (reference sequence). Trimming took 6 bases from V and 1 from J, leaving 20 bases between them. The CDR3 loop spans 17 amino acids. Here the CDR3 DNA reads TGTGCCAGCAGAAATGGGCGGGCCCCCCCCCGCACAGATACGCAGTATTTT. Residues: CASRNGRAPPRTDTQYF.

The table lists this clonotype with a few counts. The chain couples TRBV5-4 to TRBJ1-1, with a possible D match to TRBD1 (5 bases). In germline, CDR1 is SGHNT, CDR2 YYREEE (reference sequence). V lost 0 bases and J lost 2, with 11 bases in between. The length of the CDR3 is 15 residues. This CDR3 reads CASSLEGHINTEAFF. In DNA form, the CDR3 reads TGTGCCAGCAGCTTGGAAGGACACATAAACACTGAAGCTTTCTTT.

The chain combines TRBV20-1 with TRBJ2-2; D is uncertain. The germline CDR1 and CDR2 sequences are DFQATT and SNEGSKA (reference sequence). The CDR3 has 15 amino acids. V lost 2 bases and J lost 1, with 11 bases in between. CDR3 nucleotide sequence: TGCAGTGCTAGAAACGGCGCAGGGAACACCGGGGAGCTGTTTTTT. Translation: CSARNGAGNTGELFF.

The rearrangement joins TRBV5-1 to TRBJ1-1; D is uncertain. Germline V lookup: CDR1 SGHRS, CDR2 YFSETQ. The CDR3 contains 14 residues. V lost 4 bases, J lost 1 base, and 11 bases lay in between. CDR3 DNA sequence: TGCGCCAGCAGCGCCTTCCTCAGGAACACTGAAGCTTTCTTT. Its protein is CASSAFLRNTEAFF.

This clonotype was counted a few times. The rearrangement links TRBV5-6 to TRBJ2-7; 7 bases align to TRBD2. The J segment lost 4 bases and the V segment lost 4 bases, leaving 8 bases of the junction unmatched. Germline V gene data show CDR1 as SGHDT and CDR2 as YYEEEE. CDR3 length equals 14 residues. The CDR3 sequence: CASSVTERDYEQYF. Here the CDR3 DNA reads TGTGCCAGCAGCGTCACGGAGCGGGATTACGAGCAGTACTTC.